Below are 23 T cell receptor beta chains sequenced from a single sample in a study of response to subunit inactivated influenza vaccine (dated by TCRdb to 2016 to 2019). To prepare the library, RT-PCR was applied. The instrument given in TCRdb is Illumina HiSeq 2500. Using fastp trimming at Q25 and MiXCR clonotype assembly, TCRdb reanalyzed the public sequencing data and kept in-frame beta chains. Rows merge per CDR3 protein into single entries with the most common DNA and genes. In this sample the table shows roughly 290,000 distinct CDR3 sequences, about a fifth of which occur a single time. The ten largest clones add up to 9.5% to 13% of the sample. This specimen consisted of PBMCs from blood, obtained about 19 months after vaccination. The origin of the receptors is a man aged 50 to 69 who received an inactivated influenza vaccine. Donor details come from another sample of the same person, matched by shared clones.

This clonotype was seen a few times. The rearrangement uses TRBV6-2 or TRBV6-3 and TRBJ2-1; no clear D. The germline V and J ends were trimmed by 0 bases and 6 bases, with 9 bases remaining between them. Germline V gene lookup returns CDR1 MNHEY and CDR2 SVGEGT. This CDR3 has 14 residues. In nucleotides, the CDR3 is TGTGCCAGCAGTTACTCTTCTGGGTTCAATGAGCAGTTCTTC. This encodes CASSYSSGFNEQFF.

This clonotype has a handful of counts. The chain joins TRBV5-1 to TRBJ1-4, with D uncertain. Trimming removed 0 bases from V and 8 bases from J, with 8 bases in between. The germline V gene has CDR1 SGHRS and CDR2 YFSETQ. This CDR3 is built from 13 residues. The CDR3 sequence is CASSLAPSEKLFF. The CDR3 DNA reads TGCGCCAGCAGCTTGGCCCCCTCCGAAAAACTGTTTTTT.

This clonotype was seen more than once but under ten times. V and J are TRBV7-2 and TRBJ1-3, with 7 bases identical to TRBD1. Germline V gene data show CDR1 as SGHTA and CDR2 as FQGNSA. J lost 8 bases, V lost 5 bases, and 9 bases had no gene match. CDR3 length: 14 residues. The CDR3 bases are TGTGCCAGCAGCACCGACAGGGCCCCGGACACCATATATTTT. It yields the protein CASSTDRAPDTIYF. Using reference TRBV7-2 and TRBJ1-3 for the parts outside the CDR3, the full variable domain is GAGVSQSPSNKVTEKGKDVELRCDPISGHTALYWYRQSLGQGLEFLIYFQGNSAPDKSGLPSDRFSAERTGGSVSTLTIQRTQQEDSAVYLCASSTDRAPDTIYFGEGSWLTVV.

Ten or more counts support this clonotype. The V gene is TRBV7-9, the J gene TRBJ2-7, with TRBD1 identical over 7 bases. Germline V CDR1 and CDR2: SEHNR, FQNEAQ (reference sequence). J gave up 7 bases and V 3 bases, and 6 bases lay outside the gene matches. CDR3 length: 13 amino acids. The CDR3 DNA is TGTGCCAGCAGCTTCCCGGGACAGACAGAGCAGTACTTC. Translated, it gives CASSFPGQTEQYF. The variable domain in full, completed from reference TRBV7-9 and TRBJ2-7, reads DTGVSQNPRHKITKRGQNVTFRCDPISEHNRLYWYRQTLGQGPEFLTYFQNEAQLEKSRLLSDRFSAERPKGSFSTLEIQRTEQGDSAMYLCASSFPGQTEQYFGPGTRLTVT.

This clonotype was observed at least ten times. The rearrangement links TRBV7-9 to TRBJ1-1; D ambiguous. Looked up from germline, CDR1 is SEHNR and CDR2 is FQNEAQ (reference sequence). The CDR3 runs 12 residues. V gave up 2 bases and J gave up 3 bases, with 4 bases separating them. This CDR3 is CASSLTDTEAFF. The CDR3 DNA follows: TGTGCCAGCAGCTTAACAGACACTGAAGCTTTCTTT.

This clonotype was seen at least ten times. The chain joins TRBV5-4 to TRBJ2-7, with a weak D call TRBD2 (6 bases). Germline CDR1 reads SGHNT; CDR2 reads YYREEE (reference sequence). CDR3 length: 12 residues. V shed 4 bases and J shed 7 bases, with 12 bases lying between them. CDR3 sequence reads: CASSPSRGEQYF. The DNA for the CDR3 is TGTGCCAGCAGCCCCTCCCGGGGGGAGCAGTACTTC. Looking up the rest from reference TRBV5-4 and TRBJ2-7 gives the full variable domain: ETGVTQSPTHLIKTRGQQVTLRCSSQSGHNTVSWYQQALGQGPQFIFQYYREEENGRGNFPPRFSGLQFPNYSSELNVNALELDDSALYLCASSPSRGEQYFGPGTRLTVT.

J is TRBJ2-2 and V is TRBV3-1; D is possibly TRBD2 (6 bases). Germline V gene data show CDR1 as LGHDT and CDR2 as YNNKEL (reference sequence). With 7 bases removed from V and 5 bases from J, the gap between germline ends came to 14 bases. The length of the CDR3 is 14 residues. CDR3 amino acids: CASTLGGTTGELFF. CDR3 nucleotides: TGTGCCAGCACCCTGGGGGGTACGACCGGGGAGCTGTTTTTT.

V gene TRBV3-1 combines with J gene TRBJ2-2, with D possibly TRBD2 on 5 matching bases. Trimming pared 3 bases from V and 7 bases from J, leaving 18 bases between. This CDR3 has 16 amino acids. CDR1 and CDR2 (germline): LGHDT, YNNKEL (reference sequence). CDR3 in DNA: TGTGCCAGCAGCCAGAGGTCGGGATTCCGCGGCGGGGAGCTGTTTTTT. It codes for CASSQRSGFRGGELFF.

There are a few counts of this clonotype. This chain joins TRBV7-6 and TRBJ2-5; D might be TRBD2 (7 bases). The CDR3 has 14 residues. V lost 3 bases to trimming and J lost 5 bases, with 13 bases between them. The germline CDR1 and CDR2 sequences are SGHVS and FNYEAQ. The CDR3 region has the DNA TGTGCCAGCAGCTTGGGGGGGCGCGTGGAGACCCAGTACTTC. Translating gives CASSLGGRVETQYF.

Here the CDR3 DNA reads TGCAGTGCTAGGAGGGCAGACCGGCGGGACACTGAAGCTTTCTTT. Its translation is CSARRADRRDTEAFF. This sequence joins TRBV20-1 and TRBJ1-1, with D unresolved. Germline V gene data show CDR1 as DFQATT and CDR2 as SNEGSKA (reference sequence). The ends were cut back, 3 bases at V and 3 bases at J, with 17 bases in the middle. The CDR3 spans 15 residues.

This clonotype showed up just a few times. V and J are TRBV3-1 and TRBJ1-1; D is possibly TRBD1 (6 bases). Germline CDR1 is LGHDT and CDR2 is YNNKEL (reference sequence). With 3 bases removed from V and 1 base from J, the gap between germline ends came to 9 bases. CDR3 length equals 14 residues. CDR3 in amino acids: CASSHLQGNTEAFF. The CDR3, as DNA: TGTGCCAGCAGCCATCTACAGGGGAACACTGAAGCTTTCTTT.

This clonotype was seen only a few times. This rearrangement joins TRBV20-1 to TRBJ1-5; a weak D match, TRBD1 (5 bases). Germline values: CDR1 DFQATT, CDR2 SNEGSKA (reference sequence). Trimming cost V 4 bases and J 7 bases, with 14 bases left between them. The CDR3 has 13 amino acids. CDR3 DNA: TGCAGTGCTAAACCGGGACCCCGGCAGCCCCAGCATTTT. Protein: CSAKPGPRQPQHF.

CDR3 region: CASSYIGGSATNEKLFF. For the CDR3, the DNA is TGTGCCAGCAGTTACATCGGCGGGTCTGCAACTAATGAAAAACTGTTTTTT. The rearrangement links TRBV6-5 to TRBJ1-4, with unresolved D. Deletions cut 2 bases from V and 0 bases from J, with 13 bases between. The CDR3 is 17 residues long. In germline, CDR1 is MNHEY, CDR2 SVGAGI.

CDR3 sequence reads: CASSRDRGSNSPLHF. The CDR3 nucleotides are TGTGCCAGCAGCAGAGACAGGGGTTCTAATTCACCCCTCCACTTT. The chain employs TRBV7-8 and TRBJ1-6; TRBD1 aligns across 8 bases. Germline V gene lookup returns CDR1 SGHVS and CDR2 FQNEAQ. The CDR3 contains 15 residues. J gave up 6 bases and V 5 bases, and 6 bases lay outside the gene matches.

This clonotype was counted between two and nine times. The rearrangement links TRBV20-1 to TRBJ1-5; D might be TRBD1 (5 bases). V was trimmed by 5 bases and J by 0 bases, leaving 11 bases between them. This CDR3 spans 14 amino acids. The germline gives CDR1 DFQATT, CDR2 SNEGSKA (reference sequence). The CDR3: CSAGDVNSNQPQHF. The DNA of the CDR3 is TGCAGTGCTGGGGACGTTAATAGCAATCAGCCCCAGCATTTT.

This clonotype showed up just a few times. The V call is TRBV10-3, the J call TRBJ1-1, with TRBD1 as a possible D gene (6 bases). V was shortened by 0 bases and J by 7 bases, with 36 bases between the two germline ends. The germline V gene has CDR1 ENHRY and CDR2 SYGVKD. The CDR3 has 22 residues. The CDR3, as DNA: TGTGCCATCAGTGAGTCGAAGGGGGGGCGCAACCCCTTTATTGGTCCCACGATTGAAGCTTTCTTT. Translated: CAISESKGGRNPFIGPTIEAFF.

The chain uses TRBV6-4 and TRBJ2-2; D gene ambiguous. V was trimmed by 3 bases and J by 8 bases, leaving 10 bases between them. The CDR3 loop spans 13 amino acids. Germline assignment: CDR1 MRHNA and CDR2 SNTAGT. The CDR3 spells CASSEGESGELFF. In DNA form, the CDR3 reads TGTGCCAGCAGTGAAGGAGAGTCGGGGGAGCTGTTTTTT.

The table lists this clonotype with a count of one. The J gene is TRBJ2-7, the V gene TRBV7-8; possibly TRBD1 for D (6 bases). Trimming took 5 bases from V and 4 from J, leaving 12 bases between them. This CDR3 comprises 13 residues. CDR1 is SGHVS, CDR2 FQNEAQ, per germline. The CDR3 region has the DNA TGTGCCAGCAGCGCAGGGGTCAAATACGAGCAGTACTTC. This gives the protein CASSAGVKYEQYF. Looking up the rest from reference TRBV7-8 and TRBJ2-7 gives the full variable domain: GAGVSQSPRYKVAKRGQDVALRCDPISGHVSLFWYQQALGQGPEFLTYFQNEAQLDKSGLPSDRFFAERPEGSVSTLKIQRTQQEDSAVYLCASSAGVKYEQYFGPGTRLTVT.

With respect to this clonotype: A junction end diverges from the germline sequence, so it may reflect a read error. This chain links TRBV29-1 with TRBJ1-2; D perhaps matches TRBD1 (5 bases). CDR3 size: 12 residues. The V gene's germline CDR1 is SQVTM and CDR2 ANQGSEA. The CDR3 is CSVVAWDYGHTF. As DNA, the CDR3 is TGCAGCGTTGTAGCATGGGACTATGGCCACACCTTC.

The V and J genes are TRBV5-1 and TRBJ1-1; D may be TRBD1 (5 bases). Germline V gene sequence: CDR1 SGHRS, CDR2 YFSETQ. With 2 bases removed from V and 11 bases from J, the gap between germline ends came to 10 bases. The CDR3 totals 11 residues. As DNA, the CDR3 is TGCGCCAGCAGCTTCAGGGACGTGGCTTTCTTT. Protein product: CASSFRDVAFF.

The rearrangement joins TRBV6-5 to TRBJ2-1, with 9 bases identical to TRBD2. The germline V gene encodes CDR1 MNHEY and CDR2 SVGAGI. CDR3 length equals 15 residues. With V trimmed by 0 bases and J by 7 bases, 4 bases remained unmatched. In nucleotides, the CDR3 is TGTGCCAGCAGTTACTCTAGCGGGAGTTCAAATGAGCAGTTCTTC. Amino acids: CASSYSSGSSNEQFF.

Only a few counts were recorded for this clonotype. The chain couples TRBV7-9 to TRBJ2-3; 8 bases map to TRBD2. The germline V gene encodes CDR1 SEHNR and CDR2 FQNEAQ (reference sequence). The CDR3 has 14 amino acids. J was trimmed by 2 bases and V by 5 bases; bases with no gene match: 3. The CDR3 protein is CASSREGLTDTQYF. CDR3 DNA: TGTGCCAGCAGCCGGGAGGGCCTCACAGATACGCAGTATTTT.

The V call is TRBV7-2, the J call TRBJ2-3, with D possibly TRBD2 on 5 matching bases. The CDR3 has 15 residues. Germline CDR1 is SGHTA and CDR2 is FQGNSA. V lost 5 bases and J 5 bases, leaving 17 bases between the germline ends. The CDR3 DNA reads as TGTGCCAGCAGCCAGCGCGGCCCCGGGGTAGATACGCAGTATTTT. Amino acids: CASSQRGPGVDTQYF.